A single sample is the source of the 25 T cell receptor beta chains below, sequenced in a study of blood T cell repertoires in COVID-19. Produced via immunoSEQ multiplex PCR; TCRdb's table is partial and in-frame only. The sample includes some 430,000 clones, 80% to 95% of them seen just once. The sample comprised PBMCs or T cells enriched from blood (not recorded which). These receptors were taken from a man aged 18-30 years who had recovered from COVID-19.

This clone came up once. The chain has TRBV27 and TRBJ1-5; D is perhaps TRBD1 (5 bases). CDR1 is MNHEY, CDR2 SMNVEV, per germline (reference sequence). Trimming shortened V by 0 bases and J by 7 bases, and 10 bases separated the two germline ends. This CDR3 is built from 14 residues. Here the CDR3 reads CASSLSWGEQPQHF. Written as DNA, the CDR3 is TGTGCCAGCAGTTTATCGTGGGGGGAACAGCCCCAGCATTTT.

The chain is built from TRBV23-1 and TRBJ1-5; D is uncertain. TRBV23-1 is recorded as an ORF, its role being uncertain. This CDR3 is 13 amino acids long. Trimming cost V 4 bases and J 2 bases, with 6 bases left between them. The DNA of the CDR3 is TGCGCCAGCAGTCTTCGGGGCAATCAGCCCCAGCATTTT. It translates to CASSLRGNQPQHF.

This chain links TRBV27 with TRBJ2-2; 8 positions match TRBD2. CDR3 size: 17 residues. CDR1 is MNHEY, CDR2 SMNVEV, per germline (reference sequence). Trimming removed 4 bases from V and 4 bases from J; junction bases left unmatched: 11. CDR3 bases: TGTGCCAGCAGTTCCGGAAAAAGCGGGAGAAGCACCGGGGAGCTGTTTTTT. Its protein is CASSSGKSGRSTGELFF.

This clone has more than one count but fewer than ten. This chain joins TRBV5-1 and TRBJ1-1; no reliable D call. Trimming shortened V by 2 bases and J by 5 bases, and 16 bases separated the two germline ends. Per germline, CDR1 SGHRS and CDR2 YFSETQ. The CDR3 runs 15 residues. CDR3 DNA sequence: TGCGCCAGCAGCTTAACTATATCAGAGAAGACTGAAGCTTTCTTT. Translation gives CASSLTISEKTEAFF.

To note about this clone: This CDR3 is also generated by other DNA sequences in the sample. The chain links TRBV6-1 to TRBJ2-7; 8 bases match TRBD2. Germline CDR1 and CDR2: MNHNS and SASEGT. Trimming cost V 3 bases and J 2 bases; bases outside gene matches: 3. This CDR3 is 14 amino acids long. The CDR3 region is CASSEGGGPYEQYF. CDR3 sequence (DNA): TGTGCCAGCAGTGAGGGCGGGGGGCCCTACGAGCAGTACTTC.

This clone appeared a few times. The chain carries TRBV19 and TRBJ1-1, with 9 bases identical to TRBD1. The CDR3 is made up of 14 amino acids. Germline CDR1 reads LNHDA; CDR2 reads SQIVND (reference sequence). The junction had 4 bases not matched to a gene; V was cut back by 7 bases and J by 1 base. This chain's CDR3 is CASNRGLKNTEAFF. For the CDR3, the DNA is TGTGCCAGTAACAGGGGGCTTAAGAACACTGAAGCTTTCTTT. Complete variable domain (other parts from reference TRBV19 and TRBJ1-1): DGGITQSPKYLFRKEGQNVTLSCEQNLNHDAMYWYRQDPGQGLRLIYYSQIVNDFQKGDIAEGYSVSREKKESFPLTVTSAQKNPTAFYLCASNRGLKNTEAFFGQGTRLTVV.

This sequence joins TRBV25-1 and TRBJ2-1, with 9 bases aligning to TRBD2. This CDR3 comprises 16 residues. After removal of 1 base from V and 5 bases from J, the junction contained 6 bases not matched to a gene. The V gene's germline CDR1 is MGHDK and CDR2 SYGVNS. In DNA, the CDR3 is TGTGCCAGCAGTGAATCACTAGCGGGCTTCAACAATGAGCAGTTCTTC. Protein product: CASSESLAGFNNEQFF.

With respect to this clone: This CDR3 is also generated by other DNA sequences in the sample. The genes are TRBV9 and TRBJ2-7; the match to TRBD2 covers 7 bases. The germline CDR1 and CDR2 sequences are SGDLS and YYNGEE. After removal of 4 bases from V and 2 bases from J, the junction contained 3 bases not matched to a gene. This CDR3 has 13 residues. The CDR3 here is CASSPGGAYEQYF. The DNA for the CDR3 is TGTGCCAGCAGCCCGGGGGGAGCCTACGAGCAGTACTTC.

V gene TRBV6-1 combines with J gene TRBJ1-3; no reliable D call. Germline V gene data show CDR1 as MNHNS and CDR2 as SASEGT. The CDR3 has 17 residues. Trimming took off 0 bases at V and 0 bases at J, with 12 bases between the two ends. CDR3 residues: CASSEAQAGSSGNTIYF. CDR3 sequence (DNA): TGTGCCAGCAGTGAAGCGCAGGCCGGGAGCTCTGGAAACACCATATATTTT.

This sequence joins TRBV5-4 and TRBJ2-1, with 8 nucleotides matching TRBD2. V lost 4 bases to trimming and J lost 4 bases; unmatched junction nucleotides: 1. Looked up from germline, CDR1 is SGHNT and CDR2 is YYREEE (reference sequence). This CDR3 has 13 amino acids. CDR3 residues: CASSRGGYNEQFF. CDR3 sequence (DNA): TGTGCCAGCAGCCGGGGGGGGTACAATGAGCAGTTCTTC.

The chain recombines TRBV7-8 with TRBJ2-1; a weak D match, TRBD2 (5 bases). The V and J ends lost 5 bases and 1 base respectively, with 15 bases between them. The CDR3 extends over 16 amino acids. CDR1 is SGHVS, CDR2 FQNEAQ, per germline. The CDR3, as DNA: TGTGCCAGCAGCCCCAGAACGGCGGGTTCCTACAATGAGCAGTTCTTC. It codes for CASSPRTAGSYNEQFF.

The chain combines TRBV9 with TRBJ2-7; TRBD2 agrees at 7 bases. Trimming at V came to 2 bases and at J to 2 bases, leaving 7 bases not matched to a gene. Germline V gene sequence: CDR1 SGDLS, CDR2 YYNGEE. This CDR3 contains 15 residues. The CDR3 bases are TGTGCCAGCAGCGTTACCGGGACTACCACCTACGAGCAGTACTTC. This translates into CASSVTGTTTYEQYF.

V is TRBV11-3 and J is TRBJ2-2; D is possibly TRBD1 (5 bases). The CDR3 sequence is 15 residues long. Between the trimmed V and J ends, which lost 3 bases and 5 bases, there was a span of 13 bases. Germline V gene data show CDR1 as SGHNT and CDR2 as YENEEA. Here the CDR3 DNA reads TGTGCCAGCAGCTTTCGAAGCAGGGAAACCGGGGAGCTGTTTTTT. This encodes CASSFRSRETGELFF. The whole variable domain, remainder taken from reference TRBV11-3 and TRBJ2-2, is EAGVVQSPRYKIIEKKQPVAFWCNPISGHNTLYWYLQNLGQGPELLIRYENEEAVDDSQLPKDRFSAERLKGVDSTLKIQPAELGDSAVYLCASSFRSRETGELFFGEGSRLTVL.

CDR3 DNA: TGTGCCACCAGCCCGGAGACAGGGAACTACGAGCAGTACTTC. Translation gives CATSPETGNYEQYF. This rearrangement joins TRBV15 to TRBJ2-7; TRBD1 aligns across 7 bases. The CDR3 is 14 amino acids. Germline CDR1 reads LNHNV; CDR2 reads YYDKDF (reference sequence). Trimming took 5 bases from V and 3 from J; bases not matched to a gene: 7.

This clone was seen many times. This chain connects TRBV28 to TRBJ2-7; D is perhaps TRBD2 (6 bases). Between the trimmed V and J ends, which lost 8 bases and 3 bases, there was a span of 14 bases. The CDR3 runs 13 residues. Germline V gene sequence: CDR1 MDHEN, CDR2 SYDVKM. CDR3 in DNA: TGTGCCAGCTACCGGGACTCCCGCTACGAGCAGTACTTC. The encoded protein is CASYRDSRYEQYF. The variable domain in full, completed from reference TRBV28 and TRBJ2-7, reads DVKVTQSSRYLVKRTGEKVFLECVQDMDHENMFWYRQDPGLGLRLIYFSYDVKMKEKGDIPEGYSVSREKKERFSLILESASTNQTSMYLCASYRDSRYEQYFGPGTRLTVT.

This clone appeared a single time. CDR3 nucleotide sequence: TGTGCCATCAGTGAGTCTGGACAGGGTTTTTCACCCCTCCACTTT. It yields the protein CAISESGQGFSPLHF. The V call is TRBV10-3, the J call TRBJ1-6; 8 nucleotides align to TRBD1. The J segment lost 9 bases and the V segment lost 0 bases, leaving 4 bases of the junction unmatched. The CDR3 is 15 amino acids. Germline loops: CDR1 ENHRY, CDR2 SYGVKD.

The chain joins TRBV7-9 to TRBJ1-2, with 7 bases identical to TRBD1. The CDR3 covers 15 residues. Looked up from germline, CDR1 is SEHNR and CDR2 is FQNEAQ (reference sequence). V dropped 1 base and J dropped 4; count of bases not matched to a gene: 6. The CDR3 spells CASSLGAGTAYGYTF. The DNA of the CDR3 is TGTGCCAGCAGCTTAGGGGCCGGGACAGCCTATGGCTACACCTTC.

This chain uses TRBV5-4 with TRBJ2-7; 16 bases agree with TRBD2. The CDR3 runs to 18 residues. Looked up from germline, CDR1 is SGHNT and CDR2 is YYREEE (reference sequence). V was pared by 4 bases and J by 7 bases, with 14 bases of the junction left unmatched. CDR3 loop: CASSPWGGTSGRAGEQYF. For the CDR3, the DNA is TGTGCCAGCAGCCCATGGGGGGGGACTAGCGGGAGGGCAGGGGAGCAGTACTTC.

The rearrangement joins TRBV7-2 to TRBJ2-7, with unresolved D. V lost 4 bases, J lost 0 bases, and 16 bases lay in between. Per the germline V gene, CDR1 is SGHTA and CDR2 is FQGNSA. The CDR3 runs to 16 residues. This CDR3 reads CASSYHLVLSSYEQYF. As DNA, the CDR3 is TGTGCCAGCAGCTATCACCTGGTATTGAGCTCCTACGAGCAGTACTTC.

The DNA for the CDR3 is TGTGCCAGCAGCCCTGTTGGGACAGGGGGACCTTATGGCTACACCTTC. Translating it yields CASSPVGTGGPYGYTF. The chain uses TRBV4-2 and TRBJ1-2; 11 bases align to TRBD1. The CDR3 runs to 16 residues. Germline CDR1 is LGHNA and CDR2 is YNFKEQ. The trim removed 4 bases at V and 5 bases at J, leaving 9 bases unmatched.

The chain employs TRBV5-1 and TRBJ1-2; no definite D call. Germline V gene sequence: CDR1 SGHRS, CDR2 YFSETQ. CDR3 size: 14 residues. Trimming stripped 2 bases from V and 3 bases from J, with 11 bases between. CDR3 bases: TGCGCCAGCAGCTTAGGAGAAGGCCACTATGGCTACACCTTC. Its translation: CASSLGEGHYGYTF.

This chain uses TRBV7-9 with TRBJ2-7; 10 positions agree with TRBD1. Germline V gene data show CDR1 as SEHNR and CDR2 as FQNEAQ (reference sequence). The junction had 4 bases not matched to a gene; V was cut back by 5 bases and J by 0 bases. The CDR3 is 15 amino acids. CDR3 amino acids: CASSRDRGHSYEQYF. As DNA, the CDR3 is TGTGCCAGCAGCCGAGACAGGGGGCACTCCTACGAGCAGTACTTC.

Here the CDR3 reads CASSLGQFNEKLFF. In DNA form, the CDR3 reads TGTGCCAGCAGTTTAGGCCAGTTTAATGAAAAACTGTTTTTT. V gene TRBV28 combines with J gene TRBJ1-4; D is uncertain. V lost 2 bases, J lost 4 bases, and 8 bases lay in between. The CDR3 runs to 14 residues. Germline V CDR1 and CDR2: MDHEN, SYDVKM.

CDR3 bases: TGTGCCAGCAGCCCGGGACTAGCGGGGGCTTCGAACACCGGGGAGCTGTTTTTT. This translates into CASSPGLAGASNTGELFF. The chain joins TRBV5-4 to TRBJ2-2, with 14 bases lining up with TRBD2. This CDR3 contains 18 residues. Looked up from germline, CDR1 is SGHNT and CDR2 is YYREEE (reference sequence). V dropped 4 bases and J dropped 0; count of bases not matched to a gene: 5.

This clone has just one count. V gene TRBV7-9 combines with J gene TRBJ1-2; no firm D call. Trimming shortened V by 5 bases and J by 8 bases, and 21 bases separated the two germline ends. CDR1 and CDR2 from the germline V gene are SEHNR and FQNEAQ (reference sequence). The CDR3 contains 15 residues. The CDR3 sequence is CASSPIDWPALGYTF. As DNA, the CDR3 is TGTGCCAGCAGCCCCATCGACTGGCCAGCCTTAGGCTACACCTTC. Drawing the rest from reference TRBV7-9 and TRBJ1-2, the complete variable domain is DTGVSQNPRHKITKRGQNVTFRCDPISEHNRLYWYRQTLGQGPEFLTYFQNEAQLEKSRLLSDRFSAERPKGSFSTLEIQRTEQGDSAMYLCASSPIDWPALGYTFGSGTRLTVV.